One T cell receptor beta chain is described in this entry. Its specificity is not known. The study treated chemo-refractory metastatic non-small-cell lung cancer patients with focal radiation plus ipilimumab CTLA-4 blockade. These data come from a study of radiotherapy plus CTLA-4 blockade in lung cancer. The overall study: Objective responses were observed in 15% to 20% of patients, and disease control was achieved by roughly 30%.

Overall study results and limits: There was expansion of tumor-derived TCR clones in blood after radiotherapy plus ipilimumab. Early clonal dynamics of blood T cells, together with interferon-beta, were reported as the best response predictor.

The V and J ends lost 4 bases and 2 bases respectively, with 9 bases between them. The germline V gene encodes CDR1 GTSNPN and CDR2 SVGIG (reference sequence). This CDR3 is 13 amino acids long. Clones were sequenced by immunoSEQ multiplex PCR, and TCRdb holds only the in-frame ones, with some missing. The sample yields roughly 92,000 clones, around 85% seen once. The rearrangement links TRBV30 to TRBJ1-3; no firm D call. The clonotype originates from a human donor with non-small cell lung cancer who had a partial response to radiotherapy plus ipilimumab. This sample comprised peripheral blood, obtained from a patient treated with radiotherapy plus ipilimumab. CDR3 sequence reads: CAWNYRTGNTIYF. For the CDR3, the DNA is TGTGCCTGGAATTATCGTACTGGAAACACCATATATTTT.